A selection of T cell receptor beta chains follows, all from one sample in a study of OX40 agonist ivuxolimab in advanced cancers. Here immunoSEQ multiplex PCR was the method, and the copy in TCRdb shows in-frame clones only, minus some. Altogether about 98,000 clones are present, 70% to 90% being singletons, with the ten largest covering 0.5% to 0.55%. The sample was CD4+ or CD8+ T cells sorted from blood, taken in a trial of the OX40 agonist ivuxolimab. These receptors all come from an adult with an advanced solid tumor such as melanoma, head and neck, liver or kidney cancer. The CDR3 runs from the conserved cysteine through the conserved F or W. A D gene is named only where the DNA matches it firmly. Clone size appears in some rows only: once, few, many, or a class for an expanded clone.

d_gene: NA; v_gene: TRBV5-8; abundance: few; j_gene: TRBJ1-5; len: 12; CDR3nt: TGTGCCAGCAGCTTGAGCAATCAGCCCCAGCATTTT; CDR3aa: CASSLSNQPQHF
d_gene: NA; v_gene: TRBV20-1; abundance: NA; j_gene: TRBJ1-1; len: 11; CDR3nt: TGCAGTGCTAGGCAGGGGACTGAAGCTTTCTTT; CDR3aa: CSARQGTEAFF
d_gene: NA; v_gene: TRBV28; abundance: NA; j_gene: TRBJ1-5; len: 15; CDR3nt: TGTGCCAGCACCAGAAACAGGGACTCTAGTCAGCCCCAGCATTTT; CDR3aa: CASTRNRDSSQPQHF
d_gene: NA; v_gene: TRBV28; abundance: NA; j_gene: TRBJ1-2; len: 13; CDR3nt: TGTGCCAGCAGAGACCGGTCGAGATATGGCTACACCTTC; CDR3aa: CASRDRSRYGYTF
d_gene: TRBD1; v_gene: TRBV18; abundance: NA; j_gene: TRBJ2-2; len: 15; CDR3nt: TGTGCCAGCTCACCAGGGACAGGGAACACCGGGGAGCTGTTTTTT; CDR3aa: CASSPGTGNTGELFF
d_gene: NA; v_gene: TRBV5-1; abundance: once; j_gene: TRBJ1-1; len: 14; CDR3nt: TGCGCCAGCAGCTTGGGGACAATGGGAATGGAAGCTTTCTTT; CDR3aa: CASSLGTMGMEAFF
d_gene: NA; v_gene: TRBV5-1; abundance: NA; j_gene: TRBJ1-4; len: 17; CDR3nt: TGCGCCAGCAGCTTGGGGCGTTGGGGGGCGACTAATGAAAAACTGTTTTTT; CDR3aa: CASSLGRWGATNEKLFF
d_gene: TRBD1; v_gene: TRBV9; abundance: NA; j_gene: TRBJ1-1; len: 14; CDR3nt: TGTGCCAGCAGCGGGGACAGCATGAACACTGAAGCTTTCTTT; CDR3aa: CASSGDSMNTEAFF
d_gene: TRBD1; v_gene: TRBV28; abundance: NA; j_gene: TRBJ1-1; len: 15; CDR3nt: TGTGCCAGCAGCCTCAACCAGGGGGCGGCCAGTGAAGCTTTCTTT; CDR3aa: CASSLNQGAASEAFF
d_gene: TRBD1; v_gene: TRBV5-4; abundance: NA; j_gene: TRBJ2-7; len: 14; CDR3nt: TGTGCCAGCAGCCGGGACAGGGCATCCTACGAGCAGTACTTC; CDR3aa: CASSRDRASYEQYF
d_gene: NA; v_gene: TRBV7-3; abundance: few; j_gene: TRBJ1-5; len: 12; CDR3nt: TGTGCCAGCAGCCACCCCGGGGGGCCCCAGCATTTT; CDR3aa: CASSHPGGPQHF
d_gene: NA; v_gene: TRBV6-5; abundance: NA; j_gene: TRBJ1-3; len: 13; CDR3nt: TGTGCCAGCAGTTACGGACTGGGAAACACCATATATTTT; CDR3aa: CASSYGLGNTIYF
d_gene: NA; v_gene: TRBV28; abundance: once; j_gene: TRBJ1-5; len: 15; CDR3nt: TGTGCCAGCCCTCAAACCGGGACCCCCAATCAGCCCCAGCATTTT; CDR3aa: CASPQTGTPNQPQHF
d_gene: TRBD1; v_gene: TRBV9; abundance: NA; j_gene: TRBJ1-4; len: 14; CDR3nt: TGTGCCAGCAGCAAGACAGGGAGGGGTGAAAAACTGTTTTTT; CDR3aa: CASSKTGRGEKLFF
d_gene: NA; v_gene: TRBV6-6; abundance: NA; j_gene: TRBJ1-5; len: 15; CDR3nt: TGTGCCAGCAGCCGCACCCTCTCATTCGATCAGCCCCAGCATTTT; CDR3aa: CASSRTLSFDQPQHF
d_gene: NA; v_gene: TRBV7-2; abundance: NA; j_gene: TRBJ2-7; len: 14; CDR3nt: TGTGCCAGCAGCAAAGCCCAACCCCTCGGCGAGCAGTACTTC; CDR3aa: CASSKAQPLGEQYF
d_gene: NA; v_gene: TRBV5-1; abundance: NA; j_gene: TRBJ1-3; len: 17; CDR3nt: TGCGCCAGCAGCTCGCCCGGACGGGTAGACTCTGGAAACACCATATATTTT; CDR3aa: CASSSPGRVDSGNTIYF
d_gene: NA; v_gene: TRBV9; abundance: NA; j_gene: TRBJ2-2; len: 13; CDR3nt: TGTGCCAGCAGCGCTACAGGGTGGCGGGAGCTGTTTTTT; CDR3aa: CASSATGWRELFF
d_gene: TRBD1; v_gene: TRBV18; abundance: NA; j_gene: TRBJ1-2; len: 14; CDR3nt: TGTGCCAGCTCACCGGAGGGGGCTAGCAGGGGCTACACCTTC; CDR3aa: CASSPEGASRGYTF
d_gene: TRBD1; v_gene: TRBV7-2; abundance: NA; j_gene: TRBJ1-2; len: 14; CDR3nt: TGTGCCAGCAGCCCATACGGGACAGATAATGGCTACACCTTC; CDR3aa: CASSPYGTDNGYTF
d_gene: NA; v_gene: TRBV28; abundance: NA; j_gene: TRBJ2-3; len: 17; CDR3nt: TGTGCCAGCAGTAGGACTTCCCTTGAGACTAGCACAGATACGCAGTATTTT; CDR3aa: CASSRTSLETSTDTQYF
d_gene: NA; v_gene: TRBV5-1; abundance: few; j_gene: TRBJ2-1; len: 13; CDR3nt: TGCGCCAGCTACCGAGAAGGGGAAAATGAGCAGTTCTTC; CDR3aa: CASYREGENEQFF
d_gene: NA; v_gene: TRBV2; abundance: NA; j_gene: TRBJ2-1; len: 15; CDR3nt: TGTGCCAGCACCAGTTCCCCCACAGGGTCTGGGGAGCAGTTCTTC; CDR3aa: CASTSSPTGSGEQFF
d_gene: NA; v_gene: TRBV28; abundance: NA; j_gene: TRBJ1-5; len: 14; CDR3nt: TGTGCCAGCAGTTTAAGTCTGGGGGATCAGCCCCAGCATTTT; CDR3aa: CASSLSLGDQPQHF
d_gene: NA; v_gene: TRBV4-2; abundance: NA; j_gene: TRBJ1-1; len: 15; CDR3nt: TGTGCCAGCAGCTTGGCCCTGGACAGTTACACTGAAGCTTTCTTT; CDR3aa: CASSLALDSYTEAFF
d_gene: NA; v_gene: TRBV2; abundance: NA; j_gene: TRBJ1-5; len: 16; CDR3nt: TGTGCCAGCGGGGACACCGGTTTTTGGAGCAATCAGCCCCAGCATTTT; CDR3aa: CASGDTGFWSNQPQHF
d_gene: TRBD2; v_gene: TRBV7-2; abundance: NA; j_gene: TRBJ2-3; len: 14; CDR3nt: TGTGCCAGCACCTACCGGGGGGGCTCCGATACGCAGTATTTT; CDR3aa: CASTYRGGSDTQYF